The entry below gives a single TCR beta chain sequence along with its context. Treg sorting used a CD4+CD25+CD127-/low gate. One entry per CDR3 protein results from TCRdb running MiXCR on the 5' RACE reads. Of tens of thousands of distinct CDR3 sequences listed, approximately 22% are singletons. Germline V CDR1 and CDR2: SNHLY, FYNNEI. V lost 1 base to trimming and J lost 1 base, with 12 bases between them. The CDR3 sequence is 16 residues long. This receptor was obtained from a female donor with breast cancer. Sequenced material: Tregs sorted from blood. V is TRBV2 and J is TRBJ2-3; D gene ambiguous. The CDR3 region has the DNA TGTGCCAGCAGTGAAGGATGGCTTTCGGGCACAGATACGCAGTATTTT. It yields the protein CASSEGWLSGTDTQYF.